This TCR beta chain derives from a study of CD8 T cells in Susac syndrome. V shed 4 bases and J shed 0 bases, with 11 bases lying between them. This CDR3 has 15 amino acids. Per the germline V gene, CDR1 is SGHNT and CDR2 is YYREEE (reference sequence). When the RNA was reverse transcribed, random hexamers were used with an input of about 0.5 to 1 ug. TCRdb independently ran MiXCR on the immunoSEQ multiplex PCR reads; one entry per CDR3 protein. Counted here are around 140,000 distinct CDR3 sequences, approximately 95% occurring once; the ten biggest clones make up roughly 0.14%. The J gene is TRBJ2-1, the V gene TRBV5-4, with D unresolved. The specimen sequenced was CD4+ T cells from PBMCs. This clonotype originated in a human donor with Susac syndrome. The CDR3 nucleotides read TGTGCCAGCAGCCCTGACATGGGCTCCTACAATGAGCAGTTCTTC. It is translated as CASSPDMGSYNEQFF.